Listed below are T cell receptor delta chains from one sample, sequenced in a study of Vδ1+ human thymocytes. TCRdb redid the clone calls on the multiplex PCR reads with CATT. Of around 56,000 delta-chain clones listed, around 16% are singletons. The sample consisted of Vdelta1+ gamma-delta thymocytes from the thymus. The receptors derive from a girl less than two years old who had congenital heart surgery. Each CDR3 is given with its conserved first and last residue. Fields, in order: J gene, V gene, clone size, D gene, CDR3 protein, CDR3 DNA. The D gene is left open where the match is weak. Size is omitted from some rows. Given values are once, few, many or a class for expanded clones.

J gene: TRDJ1
V gene: TRDV1
clone size: few
D gene: .
CDR3 protein: CALVPYVTSGTDKLIF
CDR3 DNA: TGTGCTCTTGTACCCTACGTGACCTCGGGGACCGATAAACTCATCTTT

J gene: TRDJ1
V gene: TRDV1
clone size: few
D gene: TRDD3
CDR3 protein: CALGELSPEFLTFWGTSPLYTDKLIF
CDR3 DNA: TGTGCTCTTGGGGAACTAAGTCCCGAGTTCCTAACATTCTGGGGGACCTCACCCCTGTACACCGATAAACTCATCTTT

J gene: TRDJ1
V gene: TRAV29/DV5
clone size: few
D gene: .
CDR3 protein: CSVLLCSKRCYYTDKLIF
CDR3 DNA: .

J gene: TRDJ1
V gene: TRDV1
clone size: .
D gene: .
CDR3 protein: CALGEGLPSLTDKLIF
CDR3 DNA: TGTGCTCTTGGGGAAGGCCTTCCGAGCCTCACCGATAAACTCATCTTT

J gene: TRDJ1
V gene: TRDV1
clone size: .
D gene: TRDD3
CDR3 protein: CALGERVGDTTDKLIF
CDR3 DNA: TGTGCTCTTGGGGAACGGGTGGGGGATACCACCGATAAACTCATCTTT

J gene: TRDJ1
V gene: TRDV1
clone size: few
D gene: .
CDR3 protein: CALGERLPSAAGGTYTDKLIF
CDR3 DNA: TGTGCTCTTGGGGAACGCCTGCCTTCCGCAGCTGGGGGGACTTACACCGATAAACTCATCTTT

J gene: TRDJ1
V gene: TRDV1
clone size: .
D gene: TRDD3
CDR3 protein: CALGDSFLLGDTSGVLIF
CDR3 DNA: TGTGCTCTTGGGGACTCCTTCCTACTGGGGGATACTTCGGGGGTACTCATCTTT

J gene: TRDJ1
V gene: TRDV1
clone size: few
D gene: .
CDR3 protein: CALGPRLQRKLYTDKLIF
CDR3 DNA: TGTGCTCTTGGGCCCCGCCTTCAGCGAAAACTGTACACCGATAAACTCATCTTT

J gene: TRDJ1
V gene: TRDV1
clone size: few
D gene: TRDD3
CDR3 protein: CALGGFGDTIFVADKLIF
CDR3 DNA: TGTGCTCTTGGGGGGTTCGGGGATACTATTTTCGTCGCCGATAAACTCATCTTT

J gene: TRDJ1
V gene: TRDV1
clone size: .
D gene: .
CDR3 protein: CALGERDLRGLLEDKLIF
CDR3 DNA: TGTGCTCTTGGGGAACGCGACCTACGGGGGCTACTGGAAGATAAACTCATCTTT

J gene: TRDJ1
V gene: TRDV1
clone size: few
D gene: TRDD3
CDR3 protein: CALGEKDRLGDPYTDKLIF
CDR3 DNA: TGTGCTCTTGGGGAAAAGGACCGTTTGGGGGACCCGTACACCGATAAACTCATCTTT

J gene: TRDJ1
V gene: TRDV1
clone size: .
D gene: TRDD3
CDR3 protein: CALGARLGDNSDKLIF
CDR3 DNA: TGTGCTCTTGGGGCAAGGCTGGGGGATAACTCCGATAAACTCATCTTT

J gene: TRDJ1
V gene: TRDV1
clone size: .
D gene: TRDD3
CDR3 protein: CALGELRDWGHTDKLIF
CDR3 DNA: TGTGCTCTTGGGGAACTACGGGACTGGGGGCACACCGATAAACTCATCTTT

J gene: TRDJ1
V gene: TRDV1
clone size: .
D gene: TRDD3
CDR3 protein: CALGEFHGRPGDWRYTDKLIF
CDR3 DNA: TGTGCTCTTGGGGAATTCCACGGGCGACCGGGGGATTGGCGATACACCGATAAACTCATCTTT

J gene: TRDJ1
V gene: TRDV1
clone size: few
D gene: TRDD3
CDR3 protein: CALGDFVYYWGIPDKLIF
CDR3 DNA: TGTGCTCTTGGGGATTTCGTTTACTACTGGGGGATACCCGATAAACTCATCTTT

J gene: TRDJ1
V gene: TRDV1
clone size: .
D gene: .
CDR3 protein: CALGEPESPLPGKLIF
CDR3 DNA: TGTGCTCTTGGGGAACCTGAATCGCCCTTACCCGGTAAACTCATCTTT

J gene: TRDJ1
V gene: TRDV1
clone size: .
D gene: .
CDR3 protein: CALQVRPTFPQEGDTDKLIF
CDR3 DNA: TGTGCTCTTCAAGTTAGACCTACGTTTCCCCAGGAGGGGGACACCGATAAACTCATCTTT

J gene: TRDJ1
V gene: TRDV1
clone size: .
D gene: TRDD3
CDR3 protein: CALGELLGDPSYTDKLIF
CDR3 DNA: TGTGCTCTTGGGGAACTACTGGGGGATCCTTCGTACACCGATAAACTCATCTTT

J gene: TRDJ1
V gene: TRDV1
clone size: few
D gene: .
CDR3 protein: CALGERPPSVGIGYTDKLIF
CDR3 DNA: TGTGCTCTTGGGGAAAGGCCCCCCTCCGTGGGGATCGGGTACACCGATAAACTCATCTTT

J gene: TRDJ1
V gene: TRAV29/DV5
clone size: .
D gene: TRDD3
CDR3 protein: CAARPIFPPNWGTPADKLIF
CDR3 DNA: TGTGCAGCAAGGCCTATCTTCCCGCCCAACTGGGGGACCCCCGCCGATAAACTCATCTTT

J gene: TRDJ1
V gene: TRDV1
clone size: few
D gene: TRDD2
CDR3 protein: CALGVKFPTGLSYTDKLIF
CDR3 DNA: TGTGCTCTTGGGGTGAAGTTTCCTACCGGACTCTCATACACCGATAAACTCATCTTT

J gene: TRDJ1
V gene: TRDV1
clone size: few
D gene: .
CDR3 protein: CALGEEAFLLWGSYTDKLIF
CDR3 DNA: TGTGCTCTTGGGGAAGAAGCGTTCCTCCTCTGGGGATCATACACCGATAAACTCATCTTT

J gene: TRDJ1
V gene: TRDV1
clone size: .
D gene: TRDD3
CDR3 protein: CALGDAPGGLTDKLIF
CDR3 DNA: TGTGCTCTTGGGGATGCCCCAGGGGGATTAACCGATAAACTCATCTTT

J gene: TRDJ1
V gene: TRDV1
clone size: few
D gene: .
CDR3 protein: CALGELEQHGGPYTDKLIF
CDR3 DNA: TGTGCTCTTGGGGAACTAGAACAACATGGGGGTCCTTACACCGATAAACTCATCTTT

J gene: TRDJ1
V gene: TRDV1
clone size: .
D gene: TRDD3
CDR3 protein: CALGSLFPPSSLLGMGGDKLIF
CDR3 DNA: TGTGCTCTTGGGAGTCTCTTCCCTCCCAGTTCTTTACTGGGGATGGGGGGCGATAAACTCATCTTT

J gene: TRDJ1
V gene: TRDV1
clone size: .
D gene: .
CDR3 protein: CALGELFRAYTDKLIF
CDR3 DNA: TGTGCTCTTGGGGAACTTTTCCGCGCGTACACCGATAAACTCATCTTT

J gene: TRDJ1
V gene: TRAV29/DV5
clone size: .
D gene: .
CDR3 protein: CAASACQYFLPATRYRGGKTLIF
CDR3 DNA: TGTGCAGCAAGCGCGTGCCAGTATTTCCTACCGGCGACCAGGTACCGGGGGGGGAAGACTCTCATCTTT

J gene: TRDJ1
V gene: TRDV1
clone size: .
D gene: .
CDR3 protein: CALGESGPYTDKLIF
CDR3 DNA: TGTGCTCTTGGGGAATCGGGCCCGTACACCGATAAACTCATCTTT

J gene: TRDJ1
V gene: TRDV1
clone size: .
D gene: TRDD3
CDR3 protein: CALGELLPAPVVLGDTLRETDKLIF
CDR3 DNA: TGTGCTCTTGGGGAACTCCTACCGGCTCCTGTCGTACTGGGGGATACGCTAAGGGAGACCGATAAACTCATCTTT

J gene: TRDJ1
V gene: TRDV1
clone size: few
D gene: TRDD3
CDR3 protein: CALGEVPVLGASSQYTDKLIF
CDR3 DNA: TGTGCTCTTGGGGAAGTTCCCGTACTGGGGGCTTCCTCCCAGTACACCGATAAACTCATCTTT

J gene: TRDJ1
V gene: TRDV1
clone size: .
D gene: TRDD3
CDR3 protein: CALGEHSKRSCTGATTDKLIF
CDR3 DNA: TGTGCTCTTGGGGAACATTCGAAAAGATCGTGTACTGGGGCCACCACCGATAAACTCATCTTT

J gene: TRDJ1
V gene: TRDV1
clone size: .
D gene: TRDD3
CDR3 protein: CALGDLPGCSYWGCNTDKLIF
CDR3 DNA: TGTGCTCTTGGGGACCTCCCGGGGTGTTCTTACTGGGGGTGTAACACCGATAAACTCATCTTT

J gene: TRDJ1
V gene: TRDV1
clone size: few
D gene: TRDD3
CDR3 protein: CALGDQTLPWGIRGKLIF
CDR3 DNA: TGTGCTCTTGGGGACCAAACTCTGCCCTGGGGGATACGTGGTAAACTCATCTTT

J gene: TRDJ1
V gene: TRDV1
clone size: .
D gene: TRDD3
CDR3 protein: CALGDCVPPTGGYTDKLIF
CDR3 DNA: TGTGCTCTTGGGGACTGCGTACCCCCTACTGGGGGTTACACCGATAAACTCATCTTT

J gene: TRDJ1
V gene: TRDV1
clone size: .
D gene: TRDD3
CDR3 protein: CALGELEFPKAGGYTDKLIF
CDR3 DNA: TGTGCTCTTGGGGAACTAGAGTTCCCCAAGGCTGGGGGATACACCGATAAACTCATCTTT

J gene: TRDJ1
V gene: TRDV2
clone size: .
D gene: TRDD2
CDR3 protein: CACDTAPLVPTPGRVRPRWYTDKLIF
CDR3 DNA: TGTGCCTGTGACACCGCCCCACTCGTTCCTACCCCGGGTAGGGTACGTCCGAGGTGGTACACCGATAAACTCATCTTT

J gene: TRDJ1
V gene: TRDV1
clone size: few
D gene: TRDD3
CDR3 protein: CALGELPPSMGDTFPYTDKLIF
CDR3 DNA: TGTGCTCTTGGGGAACTCCCTCCTTCCATGGGGGATACGTTCCCGTACACCGATAAACTCATCTTT

J gene: TRDJ1
V gene: TRDV1
clone size: few
D gene: .
CDR3 protein: CALGELPTLLGTDKLIF
CDR3 DNA: TGTGCTCTTGGGGAACTTCCTACCCTCTTGGGGACCGATAAACTCATCTTT

J gene: TRDJ1
V gene: TRDV1
clone size: .
D gene: TRDD3
CDR3 protein: CALGGLRLGDTFKLIF
CDR3 DNA: TGTGCTCTTGGGGGACTACGACTGGGGGATACATTTAAACTCATCTTT

J gene: TRDJ1
V gene: TRDV1
clone size: .
D gene: TRDD3
CDR3 protein: CALGPGNHGYETGGTPGDKLIF
CDR3 DNA: TGTGCTCTTGGGCCCGGGAACCATGGGTATGAGACTGGGGGAACCCCGGGCGATAAACTCATCTTT